This TCR beta chain was sequenced in a study of identifying expanded T cells in peripheral blood. Sequencing was performed with immunoSEQ multiplex PCR; in TCRdb, only in-frame clones are kept and a portion is missing. The sample consists of around 82,000 clones, over 80% of them appearing once. The CDR3 has 14 residues. V was cut by 2 bases and J by 2 bases, with 10 bases left in between. Germline CDR1 reads MNHNS; CDR2 reads SASEGT. The specimen was blood. The rearrangement uses TRBV6-1 and TRBJ2-7; either TRBD1 or TRBD2 may supply D (5 bases each). The TCR comes from a person between 18 and 75 years old in good health. CDR3 nucleotide sequence: TGTGCCAGCAGTGAACCCGGGACCCCCTACGAGCAGTACTTC. It encodes CASSEPGTPYEQYF.